These 32 T cell receptor beta chains were all obtained from the same sample, sequenced in a study of cytomegalovirus exposure and HLA in healthy donors listed by TCRdb under 2017. The library was made by the immunoSEQ multiplex PCR assay. A mixture of 60 forward primers for TCR Vbeta segments and 13 reverse primers for TCR Jbeta segments was used in the multiplex PCR. Imported from immuneACCESS, the table was reduced by TCRdb to in-frame sequences with V and J called. These copies leave out some clones; in studies compared against another copy, an unresolved V gene accounts for under half, and the cause of the remainder is not known. This sample is represented by 130,000 or so clones; more than 65% of them were singletons. Under 3% of the sample is held by the ten biggest clonotypes. Sequenced input: PBMCs. The receptors derive from a young woman in good health and CMV-seropositive.

The chain links TRBV27 to TRBJ1-1; TRBD1 aligns across 7 bases. With V trimmed by 5 bases and J by 6 bases, 9 bases remained unmatched. CDR3 length equals 14 residues. Germline loops: CDR1 MNHEY, CDR2 SMNVEV (reference sequence). CDR3 sequence reads: CASSAPGGRAEAFF. CDR3 DNA sequence: TGTGCCAGCAGTGCCCCAGGGGGTCGCGCTGAAGCTTTCTTT.

The chain has TRBV5-1 and TRBJ2-1, with 12 bases identical to TRBD1. CDR3 length: 15 residues. The junction had 3 bases not matched to a gene; V was cut back by 3 bases and J by 5 bases. Germline CDR1 is SGHRS and CDR2 is YFSETQ. The CDR3 coding sequence is TGCGCCAGCAGCTCCGGGACAGGGGGCCACAATGAGCAGTTCTTC. Encoded protein: CASSSGTGGHNEQFF.

The V call is TRBV7-2, the J call TRBJ2-5, with TRBD2 matching 8 bases. The CDR3 is made up of 14 amino acids. CDR1 SGHTA and CDR2 FQGNSA come from the germline V gene. V shed 4 bases, J shed 5 bases, and the junction held 6 bases outside the gene matches. CDR3 nucleotides: TGTGCCAGCAGCTCCGGGACTAGTTCGGAGACCCAGTACTTC. It codes for CASSSGTSSETQYF.

The chain has TRBV7-9 and TRBJ2-7; 8 positions match TRBD2. Germline trimming cut 3 bases from V and 0 bases from J; bases unmatched to any gene: 7. This CDR3 region has 16 residues. CDR1 and CDR2 (germline): SEHNR, FQNEAQ (reference sequence). The CDR3 nucleotides read TGTGCCAGCAGCTTCTCCGGGGGGGTGAGCTCCTACGAGCAGTACTTC. Translated, it gives CASSFSGGVSSYEQYF.

The genes are TRBV28 and TRBJ1-4, with 8 bases that match TRBD1. The CDR3 extends over 14 amino acids. The V and J ends lost 3 bases and 7 bases, in that order; junction bases with no gene match: 4. CDR1 and CDR2 (germline): MDHEN, SYDVKM. The CDR3 nucleotides are TGTGCCAGCAGTTTTCAGGGGGCAGGTGAAAAACTGTTTTTT. This sequence encodes CASSFQGAGEKLFF.

The chain employs TRBV25-1 and TRBJ1-1, with D hard to call. V dropped 2 bases and J dropped 5 bases, with 9 bases sitting between them. Germline values: CDR1 MGHDK, CDR2 SYGVNS. The CDR3 consists of 13 residues. CDR3 sequence (DNA): TGTGCCAGCAGTGAAGCGGGCGGAACTGAAGCTTTCTTT. Its translation: CASSEAGGTEAFF.

The count of this clone is one. This chain links TRBV5-1 with TRBJ2-2; TRBD2 agrees at 8 bases. With V trimmed by 2 bases and J by 4 bases, 7 bases remained unmatched. The CDR3 totals 16 residues. Looked up from germline, CDR1 is SGHRS and CDR2 is YFSETQ. The CDR3 region is CASSLAGLEGTGELFF. CDR3 DNA: TGCGCCAGCAGCTTAGCGGGACTAGAGGGCACCGGGGAGCTGTTTTTT.

This clone was seen once. The chain employs TRBV4-1 and TRBJ1-2; the D gene is possibly TRBD1 (5 bases). Per germline, CDR1 MGHRA and CDR2 YSYEKL. The CDR3 is 16 residues long. V lost 0 bases, J lost 0 bases, and 11 bases lay in between. CDR3 sequence reads: CASSQDGGVTNYGYTF. The CDR3 DNA follows: TGCGCCAGCAGCCAAGATGGAGGGGTCACTAACTATGGCTACACCTTC.

Remarks on this clone: A junction boundary mismatches the germline segment, possibly from a read error. V and J are TRBV7-9 and TRBJ1-1, with unresolved D. Germline CDR1 SEHNR, CDR2 FQNEAQ (reference sequence). The CDR3 is 13 amino acids. The CDR3 region has the DNA TGTTCCAGCAGCCCGGTCGACGGGACTGAAGCTTTCTTT. Its protein is CSSSPVDGTEAFF.

There are a few counts of this clone. The V and J genes are TRBV30 and TRBJ1-5, with TRBD1 identical over 9 bases. CDR3 length equals 15 residues. Trimming at V came to 0 bases and at J to 1 base, leaving 1 base not matched to a gene. Germline CDR1 is GTSNPN and CDR2 is SVGIG (reference sequence). The CDR3 is CAWSVGTGSNQPQHF. The DNA of the CDR3 is TGTGCCTGGAGTGTGGGGACAGGGAGCAATCAGCCCCAGCATTTT. The whole variable domain, remainder taken from reference TRBV30 and TRBJ1-5, is SQTIHQWPATLVQPVGSPLSLECTVEGTSNPNLYWYRQAAGRGLQLLFYSVGIGQISSEVPQNLSASRPQDRQFILSSKKLLLSDSGFYLCAWSVGTGSNQPQHFGDGTRLSIL.

The DNA of the CDR3 is TGTGCCATCAGTCCAAGCACAGATACGCAGTATTTT. It yields the protein CAISPSTDTQYF. The chain carries TRBV10-3 and TRBJ2-3, with no clear D. This CDR3 contains 12 residues. Trimming removed 5 bases from V and 0 bases from J, with 3 bases in between. Looked up from germline, CDR1 is ENHRY and CDR2 is SYGVKD.

The V call is TRBV7-9, the J call TRBJ2-7, with 7 bases lining up with TRBD1. The CDR3 covers 15 residues. V lost 6 bases, J lost 0 bases, and 8 bases stayed unmatched. The germline V gene has CDR1 SEHNR and CDR2 FQNEAQ (reference sequence). The CDR3 spells CASRQEKGASYEQYF. CDR3 in DNA: TGTGCCAGCAGGCAAGAGAAGGGGGCCTCCTACGAGCAGTACTTC.

The table lists this clone with a count of one. The chain is built from TRBV10-3 and TRBJ2-3; tentative D call: TRBD1 (6 bases). Germline V gene data show CDR1 as ENHRY and CDR2 as SYGVKD. There are 14 residues in the CDR3. Trimming removed 3 bases at V and 8 bases at J, with 15 bases between. The chain's CDR3 is CAISDRGSDGTQYF. The CDR3 DNA is TGTGCCATCAGTGACAGGGGCAGCGATGGTACGCAGTATTTT.

This clone was recorded only once. The J gene is TRBJ2-2, the V gene TRBV6-5, with 8 bases fitting TRBD1. V gave up 6 bases and J gave up 3 bases; unmatched junction bases: 0. Germline loops: CDR1 MNHEY, CDR2 SVGAGI. The CDR3 has 13 amino acids. CDR3 sequence (DNA): TGTGCCAGCAGGACAGGGGACACCGGGGAGCTGTTTTTT. Protein product: CASRTGDTGELFF.

This clone was found once. The genes are TRBV13 and TRBJ2-5, with 12 bases aligning to TRBD2. With V trimmed by 6 bases and J by 5 bases, 7 bases remained unmatched. The CDR3 consists of 15 residues. Germline-derived CDR1 and CDR2 are PRHDT and FYEKMQ (reference sequence). The CDR3 protein is CASSPSGGAEETQYF. The DNA of the CDR3 is TGTGCCAGCAGTCCTAGCGGGGGGGCGGAGGAGACCCAGTACTTC. Complete variable domain (other parts from reference TRBV13 and TRBJ2-5): AAGVIQSPRHLIKEKRETATLKCYPIPRHDTVYWYQQGPGQDPQFLISFYEKMQSDKGSIPDRFSAQQFSDYHSELNMSSLELGDSALYFCASSPSGGAEETQYFGPGTRLLVL.

This chain uses TRBV28 with TRBJ2-1; TRBD2 matches at 10 bases. The germline V gene has CDR1 MDHEN and CDR2 SYDVKM. The length of the CDR3 is 13 residues. Trimming cost V 10 bases and J 3 bases; bases outside gene matches: 3. Written as DNA, the CDR3 is TGTGCCACCGTAGCGGGGGGCTACAATGAGCAGTTCTTC. This translates into CATVAGGYNEQFF.

The gene calls are TRBV2 and TRBJ2-2, with TRBD2 identical over 16 bases. Germline CDR1 SNHLY, CDR2 FYNNEI. Germline trimming cut 8 bases from V and 5 bases from J; bases unmatched to any gene: 2. The CDR3 has 15 residues. This CDR3 is CASQGLAGGTGELFF. Here the CDR3 DNA reads TGTGCCAGCCAGGGACTAGCGGGGGGGACCGGGGAGCTGTTTTTT.

For this clone: Distinct nucleotide sequences in the sample also encode this CDR3. This chain connects TRBV4-1 to TRBJ2-3; tentative D call: TRBD1 (5 bases). In germline, CDR1 is MGHRA, CDR2 YSYEKL. The CDR3 loop spans 15 amino acids. The ends were cut back, 0 bases at V and 4 bases at J, with 11 bases in the middle. DNA of the CDR3: TGCGCCAGCAGCCAAGAACCCAGGGCAGCAGATACGCAGTATTTT. Protein sequence: CASSQEPRAADTQYF.

The CDR3 DNA follows: TGTGCCAGCAGCGTAGAGTACACCGGGGCAGATACGCAGTATTTT. Its translation is CASSVEYTGADTQYF. The chain links TRBV9 to TRBJ2-3; the D gene is possibly TRBD2 (5 bases). The CDR3 spans 15 residues. Germline V CDR1 and CDR2: SGDLS, YYNGEE. V lost 0 bases and J 4 bases, leaving 12 bases between the germline ends.

This chain joins TRBV7-6 and TRBJ1-6, with a weak D call TRBD1 (5 bases). Germline CDR1 and CDR2: SGHVS and FNYEAQ. The CDR3 spans 15 residues. The V end lost 4 bases, the J end lost 8 bases, and 15 bases lay between the germline ends. The DNA of the CDR3 is TGTGCCAGCAGCTCCGGGGGACCCGGGCATTCACCCCTCCACTTT. It encodes CASSSGGPGHSPLHF.

This chain connects TRBV11-2 to TRBJ1-2; 8 nucleotides line up with TRBD1. The J segment lost 8 bases and the V segment lost 2 bases, leaving 4 bases of the junction unmatched. The CDR3 length is 13 residues. The V gene's germline CDR1 is SGHAT and CDR2 FQNNGV. The CDR3 loop reads CASSLQGAVGYTF. The CDR3 bases are TGTGCCAGCAGCTTACAGGGGGCGGTAGGCTACACCTTC.

This chain uses TRBV2 with TRBJ1-1; D uncertain. The CDR3 totals 13 residues. The ends were cut back, 6 bases at V and 6 bases at J, with 14 bases in the middle. The germline V gene encodes CDR1 SNHLY and CDR2 FYNNEI. The CDR3 sequence: CASRARGDSEAFF. CDR3 bases: TGTGCCAGCAGGGCCCGAGGCGATTCTGAAGCTTTCTTT.

The chain has TRBV25-1 and TRBJ2-3; 14 nucleotides line up with TRBD2. This CDR3 comprises 18 residues. Germline CDR1 reads MGHDK; CDR2 reads SYGVNS. The J segment lost 0 bases and the V segment lost 4 bases, leaving 6 bases of the junction unmatched. The CDR3 loop reads CASSAKGLAGVSTDTQYF. The CDR3 DNA follows: TGTGCCAGCAGTGCCAAGGGACTAGCGGGGGTTAGCACAGATACGCAGTATTTT.

This clone was observed a few times. This chain joins TRBV7-2 and TRBJ1-6, with D possibly matching TRBD1 (6 bases). CDR1 is SGHTA and CDR2 is FQGNSA in the germline V gene. V lost 5 bases and J lost 11, with 16 bases in between. CDR3 size: 14 residues. CDR3 sequence (DNA): TGTGCCAGCAGCGACACAGGGCTCTGGACACCCCTCCACTTT. It yields the protein CASSDTGLWTPLHF.

Here the CDR3 reads CASSLRTGGGEQYF. In nucleotides, the CDR3 is TGCGCCAGCAGCTTAAGAACGGGGGGGGGCGAGCAGTACTTC. The chain couples TRBV5-1 to TRBJ2-7; 8 positions match TRBD2. This CDR3 region has 14 residues. CDR1 and CDR2 from the germline V gene are SGHRS and YFSETQ. J was trimmed by 6 bases and V by 2 bases; bases with no gene match: 7.

This rearrangement joins TRBV28 to TRBJ1-1, with D perhaps matching TRBD1 (5 bases). V was cut by 6 bases and J by 0 bases, with 14 bases left in between. Looked up from germline, CDR1 is MDHEN and CDR2 is SYDVKM. The CDR3 consists of 15 residues. The CDR3: CASRTGGELNTEAFF. DNA of the CDR3: TGTGCCAGCAGGACGGGGGGGGAACTGAACACTGAAGCTTTCTTT.

This chain joins TRBV11-1 and TRBJ2-3; D is perhaps TRBD2 (7 bases). V was cut by 6 bases and J by 6 bases, with 22 bases left in between. Germline loops: CDR1 SGHAT, CDR2 FQDESV (reference sequence). This CDR3 comprises 16 residues. The CDR3 is CASSVVGGGFQDTQYF. CDR3 in DNA: TGTGCCAGCAGTGTTGTAGGGGGGGGGTTTCAGGATACGCAGTATTTT. The complete variable domain, with remaining parts taken from reference TRBV11-1 and TRBJ2-3, reads EAEVAQSPRYKITEKSQAVAFWCDPISGHATLYWYRQILGQGPELLVQFQDESVVDDSQLPKDRFSAERLKGVDSTLKIQPAELGDSAMYLCASSVVGGGFQDTQYFGPGTRLTVL.

The V and J genes are TRBV4-1 and TRBJ2-5, with D possibly matching TRBD2 (5 bases). Germline CDR1 reads MGHRA; CDR2 reads YSYEKL. The CDR3 runs 15 residues. Trimming left V 4 bases short and J 5 bases short, with 17 bases between. The CDR3 DNA sequence: TGCGCCAGCAGCCCCAGGACTTACGAGGAGGAGACCCAGTACTTC. It specifies CASSPRTYEEETQYF.

This clone is a singleton in its sample. CDR3 amino acids: CASSLEGVGELFF. The CDR3 coding sequence is TGTGCCAGCAGCTTAGAGGGGGTCGGGGAGCTGTTTTTT. The rearrangement joins TRBV7-6 to TRBJ2-2; the D gene is possibly TRBD1 (6 bases). Trimming removed 1 base from V and 7 bases from J, with 7 bases in between. Germline V gene data show CDR1 as SGHVS and CDR2 as FNYEAQ. The CDR3 length is 13 residues.

V and J are TRBV9 and TRBJ2-5, with 8 bases fitting TRBD2. The V gene end was trimmed by 3 bases and the J gene end by 1 base; junction bases not matched to a gene: 5. The germline V gene encodes CDR1 SGDLS and CDR2 YYNGEE. This CDR3 is 15 amino acids long. DNA of the CDR3: TGTGCCAGCAGCGCCGGCGGGACTAGCCAAGAGACCCAGTACTTC. Protein product: CASSAGGTSQETQYF.

The V gene is TRBV16, the J gene TRBJ1-2; TRBD1 matches 7 bases. The CDR3 sequence is 15 residues long. Germline V gene data show CDR1 as KGHSY and CDR2 as FQNENV. The junction had 9 bases not matched to a gene; V was cut back by 0 bases and J by 8 bases. CDR3 residues: CASSQSGAGGAGYTF. The CDR3 region has the DNA TGTGCCAGCAGCCAATCGGGGGCAGGGGGAGCAGGCTACACCTTC. Complete variable domain (other parts from reference TRBV16 and TRBJ1-2): GEEVAQTPKHLVRGEGQKAKLYCAPIKGHSYVFWYQQVLKNEFKFLISFQNENVFDETGMPKERFSAKCLPNSPCSLEIQATKLEDSAVYFCASSQSGAGGAGYTFGSGTRLTVV.

This sequence joins TRBV30 and TRBJ1-1; 7 nucleotides agree with TRBD1. Germline values: CDR1 GTSNPN, CDR2 SVGIG (reference sequence). The CDR3 is 13 residues long. The J segment lost 8 bases and the V segment lost 7 bases, leaving 13 bases of the junction unmatched. Here the CDR3 reads CALTGKGLKEAFF. The CDR3 DNA reads TGTGCCTTGACAGGGAAAGGGCTAAAAGAAGCTTTCTTT.